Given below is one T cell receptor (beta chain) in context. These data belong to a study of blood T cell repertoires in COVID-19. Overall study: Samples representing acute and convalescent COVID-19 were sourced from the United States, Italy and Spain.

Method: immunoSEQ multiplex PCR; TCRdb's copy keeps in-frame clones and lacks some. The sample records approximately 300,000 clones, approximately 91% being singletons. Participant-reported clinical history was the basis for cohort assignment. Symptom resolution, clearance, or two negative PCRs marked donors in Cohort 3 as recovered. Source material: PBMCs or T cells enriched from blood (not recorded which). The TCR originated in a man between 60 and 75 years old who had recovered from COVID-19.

In DNA form, the CDR3 reads TGCAGCGTTGAATCCAGATTCTCCTACAATGAGCAGTTCTTC. This encodes CSVESRFSYNEQFF. This rearrangement joins TRBV29-1 to TRBJ2-1; no reliable D call. The CDR3 runs to 14 residues. Trimming removed 2 bases at V and 0 bases at J, with 8 bases between. Germline CDR1 SQVTM, CDR2 ANQGSEA.